This TCR beta chain stems from a study of T-cell reconstitution after alpha-beta-depleted transplantation in children. Whole-study findings and limits: Roughly two months post-transplant, alpha-beta T cells reportedly originated from several hundred graft clones that had expanded. The origin of high day-60 TCRbeta diversity in some patients lay in surviving recipient T cells and thymic progenitors. When one year had passed after transplant, most T-cell counts and diversity came from newly produced T cells.

The TCRbeta library incorporated unique molecular identifiers. TCRdb itself ran the PCR reads through MiXCR, one entry per CDR3 protein. Altogether almost 250,000 distinct CDR3 sequences are present, about a quarter being singletons, with the ten largest covering 2.6%. Germline assignment: CDR1 SGHRS and CDR2 YFSETQ. The CDR3 is 12 amino acids. Trimming stripped 1 base from V and 3 bases from J, with 4 bases between. This clonotype appeared many times. The antigen is unknown. The source was PBMCs, collected before TCRalphabeta/CD19-depleted stem cell transplant. The chain employs TRBV5-1 and TRBJ2-5; D unclear. The TCR was taken from a girl aged 2 to 9 with Fanconi anemia, due to receive a stem cell transplant. As DNA, the CDR3 is TGCGCCAGCAGCTTGAGGAAAGAGACCCAGTACTTC. Amino acids: CASSLRKETQYF.